Listed below are T cell receptor beta chains from one sample, sequenced in a study of blood T cell repertoires in COVID-19. Sequenced by immunoSEQ multiplex PCR; TCRdb stores in-frame clones only, minus some. The sample includes fewer than 110,000 clones, approximately 86% of them seen just once. Source material: peripheral blood. The receptors originated from a human donor in a cohort sampled during active COVID-19. Both conserved end residues are part of each CDR3. The order of the fields is D gene, clone size, J gene, V gene, CDR3 protein, CDR3 DNA. A D gene is named only where the DNA matches it firmly. A row's size may be missing; if present it is once, few, many or a size class.

D gene: TRBD1; clone size: NA; J gene: TRBJ1-4; V gene: TRBV18; CDR3 protein: CASSRDRGSTNEKLFF; CDR3 DNA: TGTGCCAGCTCACGGGACAGGGGATCAACTAATGAAAAACTGTTTTTT
D gene: NA; clone size: NA; J gene: TRBJ1-1; V gene: TRBV6-5; CDR3 protein: CASSLNRRSEAFF; CDR3 DNA: TGTGCCAGCAGCCTCAACAGGAGATCTGAAGCTTTCTTT
D gene: TRBD2; clone size: NA; J gene: TRBJ2-2; V gene: TRBV5-4; CDR3 protein: CASSLGGGRLTGELFF; CDR3 DNA: TGTGCCAGCAGCTTGGGAGGCGGGAGATTAACCGGGGAGCTGTTTTTT
D gene: NA; clone size: NA; J gene: TRBJ1-2; V gene: TRBV7-2; CDR3 protein: CASSPQTGGPPIYGYTF; CDR3 DNA: TGTGCCAGCAGCCCGCAGACAGGCGGCCCCCCTATATATGGCTACACCTTC
D gene: TRBD1; clone size: NA; J gene: TRBJ2-3; V gene: TRBV3-1/TRBV3-2; CDR3 protein: CASSHRGRSTDTQYF; CDR3 DNA: TGTGCCAGCAGCCACAGGGGGCGTTCAACAGATACGCAGTATTTT
D gene: NA; clone size: NA; J gene: TRBJ1-2; V gene: TRBV5-4; CDR3 protein: CASSLEAGLVGYTF; CDR3 DNA: TGTGCCAGCAGCTTGGAGGCGGGGCTTGTCGGCTACACCTTC
D gene: TRBD2; clone size: NA; J gene: TRBJ2-1; V gene: TRBV5-1; CDR3 protein: CASSLAGQGGFNEQFF; CDR3 DNA: TGCGCCAGCAGCTTGGCAGGTCAGGGAGGGTTTAATGAGCAGTTCTTC
D gene: NA; clone size: NA; J gene: TRBJ2-5; V gene: TRBV9; CDR3 protein: CASSALSGTQYF; CDR3 DNA: TGTGCCAGCAGCGCACTCTCCGGGACCCAGTACTTC
D gene: TRBD2; clone size: NA; J gene: TRBJ2-1; V gene: TRBV10-3; CDR3 protein: CAISLGTSRSYNEQFF; CDR3 DNA: TGTGCCATCAGTCTCGGGACTAGCCGCTCCTACAATGAGCAGTTCTTC
D gene: NA; clone size: NA; J gene: TRBJ2-1; V gene: TRBV28; CDR3 protein: CASSLGTSWSYNEQFF; CDR3 DNA: TGTGCCAGCAGTTTAGGGACATCCTGGTCCTACAATGAGCAGTTCTTC
D gene: TRBD2; clone size: few; J gene: TRBJ2-3; V gene: TRBV6-5; CDR3 protein: CASSYGLARTTDTQYF; CDR3 DNA: TGTGCCAGCAGTTACGGACTAGCGCGAACCACAGATACGCAGTATTTT
D gene: NA; clone size: NA; J gene: TRBJ2-5; V gene: TRBV5-4; CDR3 protein: CASSLGGNQETQYF; CDR3 DNA: TGTGCCAGCAGCTTGGGTGGCAACCAAGAGACCCAGTACTTC
D gene: TRBD1; clone size: NA; J gene: TRBJ1-1; V gene: TRBV7-8; CDR3 protein: CASSPRQGGNTEAFF; CDR3 DNA: TGTGCCAGCAGCCCGAGACAGGGGGGGAACACTGAAGCTTTCTTT
D gene: NA; clone size: NA; J gene: TRBJ1-5; V gene: TRBV2; CDR3 protein: CASSTKGLGNQPQHF; CDR3 DNA: TGTGCCAGCAGCACAAAGGGGTTAGGCAATCAGCCCCAGCATTTT
D gene: NA; clone size: NA; J gene: TRBJ2-4; V gene: TRBV4-1; CDR3 protein: CASSYRDNYGVKNIQYF; CDR3 DNA: TGCGCCAGCAGCTACCGGGACAACTATGGGGTCAAAAACATTCAGTACTTC
D gene: TRBD1; clone size: once; J gene: TRBJ2-2; V gene: TRBV18; CDR3 protein: CASSQEGTGNTGELFF; CDR3 DNA: TGTGCCAGCTCACAAGAGGGGACAGGGAACACCGGGGAGCTGTTTTTT
D gene: TRBD2; clone size: NA; J gene: TRBJ2-1; V gene: TRBV6-1; CDR3 protein: CASSEARLAGANEQFF; CDR3 DNA: TGTGCCAGCAGTGAAGCGCGGCTAGCGGGGGCCAATGAGCAGTTCTTC
D gene: TRBD1; clone size: NA; J gene: TRBJ2-7; V gene: TRBV19; CDR3 protein: CASSIALGTEYEQYF; CDR3 DNA: TGTGCCAGTAGTATAGCCCTCGGGACAGAATACGAGCAGTACTTC
D gene: TRBD2; clone size: NA; J gene: TRBJ2-7; V gene: TRBV9; CDR3 protein: CASSVRGGPYEQYF; CDR3 DNA: TGTGCCAGCAGCGTCCGGGGGGGGCCCTACGAGCAGTACTTC
D gene: NA; clone size: NA; J gene: TRBJ1-2; V gene: TRBV19; CDR3 protein: CASKTRSGYTF; CDR3 DNA: TGTGCCAGTAAAACTCGGTCGGGCTACACCTTC
D gene: NA; clone size: NA; J gene: TRBJ2-2; V gene: TRBV7-8; CDR3 protein: CASSLSRANTGELFF; CDR3 DNA: TGTGCCAGCAGCTTATCCAGGGCTAACACCGGGGAGCTGTTTTTT
D gene: TRBD1; clone size: once; J gene: TRBJ1-1; V gene: TRBV27; CDR3 protein: CASSSRGSTEAFF; CDR3 DNA: TGTGCCAGCAGTTCCAGGGGGAGCACTGAAGCTTTCTTT
D gene: TRBD1; clone size: few; J gene: TRBJ1-2; V gene: TRBV5-6; CDR3 protein: CASRFGTANYGYTF; CDR3 DNA: TGTGCCAGCAGATTCGGGACAGCTAACTATGGCTACACCTTC
D gene: NA; clone size: NA; J gene: TRBJ1-2; V gene: TRBV28; CDR3 protein: CASSSPDWRVWYGYTF; CDR3 DNA: TGTGCCAGCAGCTCCCCTGATTGGAGGGTTTGGTATGGCTACACCTTC
D gene: NA; clone size: NA; J gene: TRBJ2-2; V gene: TRBV5-1; CDR3 protein: CASSPAGPAYTGELFF; CDR3 DNA: TGCGCCAGCAGCCCCGCGGGACCGGCCTACACCGGGGAGCTGTTTTTT
D gene: TRBD1; clone size: NA; J gene: TRBJ2-7; V gene: TRBV5-6; CDR3 protein: CASSLIVTGGYEQYF; CDR3 DNA: TGTGCCAGCAGCTTGATCGTGACAGGGGGCTACGAGCAGTACTTC
D gene: NA; clone size: NA; J gene: TRBJ2-1; V gene: TRBV21-1; CDR3 protein: CASSKEIAGGQYNEQFF; CDR3 DNA: TGTGCCAGCAGCAAAGAGATCGCGGGGGGGCAGTACAATGAGCAGTTCTTC
D gene: NA; clone size: once; J gene: TRBJ2-7; V gene: TRBV6-1; CDR3 protein: CASSEYGGPYEQYF; CDR3 DNA: TGTGCCAGCAGTGAATACGGCGGCCCCTACGAGCAGTACTTC
D gene: TRBD1; clone size: NA; J gene: TRBJ1-1; V gene: TRBV28; CDR3 protein: CASSLGTGNRADTEAFF; CDR3 DNA: TGTGCCAGCAGTTTAGGGACAGGGAATAGGGCGGACACTGAAGCTTTCTTT
D gene: TRBD2; clone size: NA; J gene: TRBJ2-7; V gene: TRBV10-3; CDR3 protein: CAISEGGTSGTYEQYF; CDR3 DNA: TGTGCCATCAGTGAGGGGGGGACTAGCGGTACCTACGAGCAGTACTTC
D gene: TRBD1; clone size: once; J gene: TRBJ1-2; V gene: TRBV6-5; CDR3 protein: CASRRDRADGYTF; CDR3 DNA: TGTGCCAGCAGGAGGGACAGGGCGGATGGCTACACCTTC